Below, one T cell receptor beta chain is given with its context. Its antigen is not identified. This specimen belongs to a study of vaccination effects on CD4 cells after COVID-19. Study-wide background: Post-vaccine specimens arrived a median 72 days past the second dose. Culturing of 2 million to 2.5 million PBMC per well took place with around 9 IU/ml IL-2 and approximately 10 ug/ml peptides. Study-wide findings and caveats: Limitations: small convalescent group and missing early post-infection timepoints.

Isolating CD4+ T cells followed less than 11 days of culture. Infection with SARS-CoV-2 occurred in the person between March and December 2020, and PCR confirmed it. Each participant was given two doses of one vaccine (BNT162b2 or mRNA-1273). Data came from immunoSEQ multiplex PCR; TCRdb stores just in-frame clones and leaves some out. The table includes about 50,000 clones, under 85% detected once. V gave up 8 bases and J gave up 2 bases, with 12 bases separating them. CDR3 length: 14 residues. The germline V gene encodes CDR1 MGHDK and CDR2 SYGVNS. This chain links TRBV25-1 with TRBJ2-2; D gene uncertain. The receptor was derived from a human donor who had a prior SARS-CoV-2 infection. The starting material was CD4+ T cells from PBMCs cultured without peptide, obtained after COVID-19 vaccination. CDR3 in amino acids: CASSDWPNTGELFF. For the CDR3, the DNA is TGTGCCAGCTCCGACTGGCCCAACACCGGGGAGCTGTTTTTT.